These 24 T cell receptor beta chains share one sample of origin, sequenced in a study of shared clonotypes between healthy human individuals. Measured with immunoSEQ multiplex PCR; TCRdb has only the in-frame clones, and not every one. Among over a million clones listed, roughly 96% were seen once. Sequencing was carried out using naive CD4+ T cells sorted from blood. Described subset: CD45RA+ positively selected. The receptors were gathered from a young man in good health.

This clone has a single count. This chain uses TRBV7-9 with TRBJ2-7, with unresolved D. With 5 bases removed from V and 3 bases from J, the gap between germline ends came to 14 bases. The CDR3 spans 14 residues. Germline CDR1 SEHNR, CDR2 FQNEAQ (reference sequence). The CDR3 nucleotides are TGTGCCAGCAGCCAAGGTCCTGGGAACTACGAGCAGTACTTC. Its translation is CASSQGPGNYEQYF.

The CDR3: CSVEDFRGGNEQYF. The CDR3 coding sequence is TGCAGCGTTGAAGATTTTCGGGGAGGTAACGAGCAGTACTTC. The chain employs TRBV29-1 and TRBJ2-7; D might be TRBD2 (6 bases). The germline CDR1 and CDR2 sequences are SQVTM and ANQGSEA. V dropped 0 bases and J dropped 5 bases, with 14 bases sitting between them. This CDR3 has 14 amino acids.

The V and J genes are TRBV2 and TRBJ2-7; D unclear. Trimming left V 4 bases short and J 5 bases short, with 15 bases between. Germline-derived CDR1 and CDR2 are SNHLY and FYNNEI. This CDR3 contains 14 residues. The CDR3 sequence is CASSVLGPTDEQYF. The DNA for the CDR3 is TGTGCCAGCAGTGTATTAGGACCCACGGACGAGCAGTACTTC.

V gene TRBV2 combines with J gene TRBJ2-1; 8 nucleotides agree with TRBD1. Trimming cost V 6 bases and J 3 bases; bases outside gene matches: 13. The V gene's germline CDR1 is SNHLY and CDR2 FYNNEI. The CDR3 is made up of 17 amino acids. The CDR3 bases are TGTGCCAGCAGGACCGATACCCGGGACAGGCTCTACAATGAGCAGTTCTTC. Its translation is CASRTDTRDRLYNEQFF.

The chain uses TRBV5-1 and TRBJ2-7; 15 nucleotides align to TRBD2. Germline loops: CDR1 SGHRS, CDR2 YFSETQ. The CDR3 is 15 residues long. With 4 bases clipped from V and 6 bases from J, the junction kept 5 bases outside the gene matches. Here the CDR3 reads CASSGGLAGGREQYF. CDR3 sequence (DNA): TGCGCCAGCAGCGGGGGACTAGCGGGAGGTCGCGAGCAGTACTTC.

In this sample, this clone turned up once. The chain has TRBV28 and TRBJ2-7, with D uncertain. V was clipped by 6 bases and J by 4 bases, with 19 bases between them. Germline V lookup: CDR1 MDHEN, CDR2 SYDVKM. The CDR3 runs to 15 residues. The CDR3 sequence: CASSSDTAPKYEQYF. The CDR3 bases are TGTGCCAGCAGCTCAGACACCGCACCAAAATACGAGCAGTACTTC. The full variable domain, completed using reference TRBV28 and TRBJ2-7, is DVKVTQSSRYLVKRTGEKVFLECVQDMDHENMFWYRQDPGLGLRLIYFSYDVKMKEKGDIPEGYSVSREKKERFSLILESASTNQTSMYLCASSSDTAPKYEQYFGPGTRLTVT.

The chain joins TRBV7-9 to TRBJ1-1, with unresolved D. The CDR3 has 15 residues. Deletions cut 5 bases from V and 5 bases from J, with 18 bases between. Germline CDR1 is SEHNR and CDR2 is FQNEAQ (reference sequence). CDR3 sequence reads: CASSPRFGDGTEAFF. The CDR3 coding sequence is TGTGCCAGCAGCCCAAGGTTTGGGGATGGGACTGAAGCTTTCTTT.

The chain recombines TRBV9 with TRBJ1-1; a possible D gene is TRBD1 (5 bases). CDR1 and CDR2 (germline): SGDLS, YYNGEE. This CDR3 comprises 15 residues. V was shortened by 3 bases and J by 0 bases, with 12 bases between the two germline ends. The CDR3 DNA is TGTGCCAGCAGCGGGACCGGGACCGTGAACACTGAAGCTTTCTTT. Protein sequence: CASSGTGTVNTEAFF.

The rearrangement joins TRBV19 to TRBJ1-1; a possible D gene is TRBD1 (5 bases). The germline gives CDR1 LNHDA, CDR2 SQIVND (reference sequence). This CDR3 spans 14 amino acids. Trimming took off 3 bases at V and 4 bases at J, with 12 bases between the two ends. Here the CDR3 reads CASSIQGVFTEAFF. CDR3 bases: TGTGCCAGTAGTATCCAGGGAGTATTCACTGAAGCTTTCTTT.

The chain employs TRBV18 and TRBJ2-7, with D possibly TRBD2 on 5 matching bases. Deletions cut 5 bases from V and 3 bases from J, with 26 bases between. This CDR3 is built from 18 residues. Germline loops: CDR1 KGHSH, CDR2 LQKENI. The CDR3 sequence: CASSRDQLVPGIIYEQYF. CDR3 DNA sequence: TGTGCCAGCTCAAGAGACCAGTTAGTTCCGGGGATAATCTACGAGCAGTACTTC.

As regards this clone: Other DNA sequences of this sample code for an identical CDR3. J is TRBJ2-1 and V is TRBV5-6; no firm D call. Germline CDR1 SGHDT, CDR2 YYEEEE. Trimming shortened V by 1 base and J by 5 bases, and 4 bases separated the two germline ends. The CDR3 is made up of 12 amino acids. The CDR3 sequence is CASSLLDNEQFF. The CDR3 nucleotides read TGTGCCAGCAGCTTGTTGGACAATGAGCAGTTCTTC.

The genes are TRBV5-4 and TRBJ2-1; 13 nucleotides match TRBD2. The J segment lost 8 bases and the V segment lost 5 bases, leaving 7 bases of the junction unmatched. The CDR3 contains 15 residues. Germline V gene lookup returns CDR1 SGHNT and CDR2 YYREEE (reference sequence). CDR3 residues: CASRPLAGGPYEQFF. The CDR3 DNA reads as TGTGCCAGCAGACCACTAGCGGGAGGGCCCTATGAGCAGTTCTTC.

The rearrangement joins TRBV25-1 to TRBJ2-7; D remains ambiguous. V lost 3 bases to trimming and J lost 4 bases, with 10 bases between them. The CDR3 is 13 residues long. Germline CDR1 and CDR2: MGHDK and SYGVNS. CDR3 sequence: CASSDLRNYEQYF. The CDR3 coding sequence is TGTGCCAGCAGTGATCTCCGAAATTACGAGCAGTACTTC.

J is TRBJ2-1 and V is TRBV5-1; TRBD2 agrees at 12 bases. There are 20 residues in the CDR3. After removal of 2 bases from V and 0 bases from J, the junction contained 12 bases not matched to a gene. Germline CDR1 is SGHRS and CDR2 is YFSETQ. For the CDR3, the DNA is TGCGCCAGCAGCTTACCTTCTAGCGGGAGGGTACTAAGCTCCTACAATGAGCAGTTCTTC. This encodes CASSLPSSGRVLSSYNEQFF.

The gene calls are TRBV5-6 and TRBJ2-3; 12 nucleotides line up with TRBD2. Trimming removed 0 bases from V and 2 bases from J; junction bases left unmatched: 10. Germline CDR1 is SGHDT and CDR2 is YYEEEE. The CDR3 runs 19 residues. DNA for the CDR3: TGTGCCAGCAGCTTGGTTCGACCCCTAGCGGGAGGGTTCACAGATACGCAGTATTTT. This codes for CASSLVRPLAGGFTDTQYF.

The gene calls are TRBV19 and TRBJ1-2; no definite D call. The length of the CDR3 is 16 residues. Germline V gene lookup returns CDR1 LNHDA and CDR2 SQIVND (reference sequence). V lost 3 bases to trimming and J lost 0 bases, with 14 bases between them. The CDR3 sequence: CASSIDPSRANYGYTF. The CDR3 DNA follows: TGTGCCAGTAGTATTGACCCATCCAGAGCTAACTATGGCTACACCTTC.

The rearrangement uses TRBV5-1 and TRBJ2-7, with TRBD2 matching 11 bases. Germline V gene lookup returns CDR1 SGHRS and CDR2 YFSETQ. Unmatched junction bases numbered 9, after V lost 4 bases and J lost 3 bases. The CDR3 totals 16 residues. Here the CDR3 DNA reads TGCGCCAGCAGCCGAACAACTAGCGGGAGTTACTACGAGCAGTACTTC. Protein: CASSRTTSGSYYEQYF.

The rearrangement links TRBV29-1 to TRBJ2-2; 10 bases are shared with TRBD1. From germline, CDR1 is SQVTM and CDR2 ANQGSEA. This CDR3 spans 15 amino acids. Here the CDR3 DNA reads TGCGTTGGGGTAATCGGGACAGGGGAGATCGGGGAGCTGTTTTTT. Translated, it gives CVGVIGTGEIGELFF.

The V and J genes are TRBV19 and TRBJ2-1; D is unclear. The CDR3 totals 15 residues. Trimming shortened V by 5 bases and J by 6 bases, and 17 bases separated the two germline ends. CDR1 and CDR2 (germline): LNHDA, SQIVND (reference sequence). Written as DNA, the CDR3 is TGTGCCAGTAGTTTTAGCTTCGGTGGACCCAATGAGCAGTTCTTC. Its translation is CASSFSFGGPNEQFF.

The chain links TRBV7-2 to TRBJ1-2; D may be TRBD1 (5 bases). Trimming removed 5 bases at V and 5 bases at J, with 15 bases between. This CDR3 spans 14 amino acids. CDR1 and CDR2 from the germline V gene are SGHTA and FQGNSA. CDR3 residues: CASSPPGLTYGYTF. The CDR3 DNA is TGTGCCAGCAGCCCCCCGGGACTCACATATGGCTACACCTTC.

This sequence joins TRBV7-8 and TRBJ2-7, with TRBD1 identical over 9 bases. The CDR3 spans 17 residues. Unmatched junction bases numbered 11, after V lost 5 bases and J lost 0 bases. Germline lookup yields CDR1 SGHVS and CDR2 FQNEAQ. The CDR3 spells CASSPNPGQGRSYEQYF. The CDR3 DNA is TGTGCCAGCAGCCCAAACCCGGGACAGGGCCGCTCCTACGAGCAGTACTTC.

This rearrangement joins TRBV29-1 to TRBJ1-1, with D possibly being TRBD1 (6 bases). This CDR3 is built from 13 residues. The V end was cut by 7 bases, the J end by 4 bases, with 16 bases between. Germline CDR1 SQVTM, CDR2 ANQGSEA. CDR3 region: CSGSQGLGTEAFF. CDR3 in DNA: TGCAGCGGTTCACAGGGATTGGGCACTGAAGCTTTCTTT.

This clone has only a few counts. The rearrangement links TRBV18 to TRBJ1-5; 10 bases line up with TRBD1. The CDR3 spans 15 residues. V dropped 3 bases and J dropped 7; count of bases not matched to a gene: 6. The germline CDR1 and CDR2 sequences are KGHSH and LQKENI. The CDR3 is CASSPGQGERQPQHF. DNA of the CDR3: TGTGCCAGCTCACCCGGACAGGGGGAGAGACAGCCCCAGCATTTT.

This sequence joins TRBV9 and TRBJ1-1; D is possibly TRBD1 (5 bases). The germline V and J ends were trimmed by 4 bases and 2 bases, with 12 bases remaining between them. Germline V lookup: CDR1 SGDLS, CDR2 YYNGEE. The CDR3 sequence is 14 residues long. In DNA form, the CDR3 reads TGTGCCAGCAGCTTTCGACAGACAAACACTGAAGCTTTCTTT. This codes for CASSFRQTNTEAFF.